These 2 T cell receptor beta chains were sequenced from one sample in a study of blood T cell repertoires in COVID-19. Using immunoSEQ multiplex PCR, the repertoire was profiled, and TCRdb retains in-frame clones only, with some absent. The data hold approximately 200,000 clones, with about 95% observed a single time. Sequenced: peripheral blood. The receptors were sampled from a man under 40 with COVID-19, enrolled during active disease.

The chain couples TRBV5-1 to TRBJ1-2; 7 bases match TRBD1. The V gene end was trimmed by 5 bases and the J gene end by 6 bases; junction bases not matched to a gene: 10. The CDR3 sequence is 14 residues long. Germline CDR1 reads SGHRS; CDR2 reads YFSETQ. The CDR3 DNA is TGCGCCAGCAGGGAAGGTCAGGGGGATAATGGCTACACCTTC. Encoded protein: CASREGQGDNGYTF.

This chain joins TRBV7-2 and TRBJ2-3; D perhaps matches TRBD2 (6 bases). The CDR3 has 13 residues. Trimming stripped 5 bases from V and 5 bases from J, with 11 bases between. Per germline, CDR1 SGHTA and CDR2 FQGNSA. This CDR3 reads CASSLGREDTQYF. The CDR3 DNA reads TGTGCCAGCAGCCTAGGGCGGGAAGATACGCAGTATTTT.